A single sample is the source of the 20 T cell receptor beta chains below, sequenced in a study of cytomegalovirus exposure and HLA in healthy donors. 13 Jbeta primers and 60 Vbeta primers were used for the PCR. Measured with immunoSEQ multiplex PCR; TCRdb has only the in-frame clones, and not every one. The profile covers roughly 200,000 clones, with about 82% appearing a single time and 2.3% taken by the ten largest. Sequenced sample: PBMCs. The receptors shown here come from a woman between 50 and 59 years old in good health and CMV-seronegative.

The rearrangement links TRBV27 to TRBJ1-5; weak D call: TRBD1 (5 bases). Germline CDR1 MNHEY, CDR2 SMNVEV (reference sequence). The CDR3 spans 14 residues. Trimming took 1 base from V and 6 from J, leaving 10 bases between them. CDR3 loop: CASSLWLGVQPQHF. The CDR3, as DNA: TGTGCCAGCAGTTTATGGTTAGGGGTTCAGCCCCAGCATTTT.

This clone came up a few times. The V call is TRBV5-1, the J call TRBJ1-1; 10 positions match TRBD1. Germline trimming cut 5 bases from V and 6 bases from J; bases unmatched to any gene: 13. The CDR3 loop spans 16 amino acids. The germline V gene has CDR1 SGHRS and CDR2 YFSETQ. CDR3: CASSRPPGQGKAEAFF. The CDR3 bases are TGCGCCAGCAGTCGCCCCCCGGGACAGGGGAAGGCTGAAGCTTTCTTT.

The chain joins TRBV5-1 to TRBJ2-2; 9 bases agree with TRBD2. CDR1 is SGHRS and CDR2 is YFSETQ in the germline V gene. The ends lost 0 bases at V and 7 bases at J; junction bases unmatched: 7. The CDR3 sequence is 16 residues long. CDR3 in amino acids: CASSLASGRSVGELFF. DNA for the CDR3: TGCGCCAGCAGCTTGGCGAGCGGGAGGTCGGTCGGGGAGCTGTTTTTT. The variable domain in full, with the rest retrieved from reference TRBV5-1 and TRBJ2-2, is KAGVTQTPRYLIKTRGQQVTLSCSPISGHRSVSWYQQTPGQGLQFLFEYFSETQRNKGNFPGRFSGRQFSNSRSEMNVSTLELGDSALYLCASSLASGRSVGELFFGEGSRLTVL.

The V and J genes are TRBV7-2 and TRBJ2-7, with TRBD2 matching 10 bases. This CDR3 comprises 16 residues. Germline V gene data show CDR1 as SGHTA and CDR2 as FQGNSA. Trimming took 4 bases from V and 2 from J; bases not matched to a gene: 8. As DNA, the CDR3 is TGTGCCAGCAGCTACACCGGGACTAGCGTGACCTACGAGCAGTACTTC. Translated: CASSYTGTSVTYEQYF.

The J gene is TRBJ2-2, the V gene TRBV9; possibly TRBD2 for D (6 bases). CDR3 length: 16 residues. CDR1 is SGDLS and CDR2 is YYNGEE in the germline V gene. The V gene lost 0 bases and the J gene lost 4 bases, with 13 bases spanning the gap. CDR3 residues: CASSVESFSGTGELFF. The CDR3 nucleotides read TGTGCCAGCAGCGTAGAAAGTTTTAGCGGCACCGGGGAGCTGTTTTTT.

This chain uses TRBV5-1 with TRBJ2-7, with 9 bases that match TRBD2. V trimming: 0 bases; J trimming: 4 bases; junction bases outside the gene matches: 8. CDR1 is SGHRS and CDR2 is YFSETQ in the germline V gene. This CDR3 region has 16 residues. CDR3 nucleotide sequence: TGCGCCAGCAGCTTGGTCCTGGGCGGGAGGGAGTACGAGCAGTACTTC. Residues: CASSLVLGGREYEQYF.

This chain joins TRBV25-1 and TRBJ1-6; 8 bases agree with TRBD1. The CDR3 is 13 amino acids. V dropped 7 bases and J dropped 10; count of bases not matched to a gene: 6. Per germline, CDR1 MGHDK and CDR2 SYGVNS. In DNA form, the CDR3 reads TGTGCCAGCACTGGACAGGGTCTGTCACCCCTCCACTTT. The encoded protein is CASTGQGLSPLHF.

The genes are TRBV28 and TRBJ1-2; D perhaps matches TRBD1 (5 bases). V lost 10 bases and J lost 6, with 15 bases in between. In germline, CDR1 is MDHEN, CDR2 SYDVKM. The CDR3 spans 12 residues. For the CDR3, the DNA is TGTGCCATGGGAGGGGTTTTCCATGGCTACACCTTC. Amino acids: CAMGGVFHGYTF.

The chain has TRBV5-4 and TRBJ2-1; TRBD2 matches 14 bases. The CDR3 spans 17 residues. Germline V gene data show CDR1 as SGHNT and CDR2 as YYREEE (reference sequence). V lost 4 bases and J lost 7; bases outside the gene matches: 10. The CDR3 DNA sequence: TGTGCCAGCAGCCCCGGGACTAGCGGGAGACTTGGGAATGAGCAGTTCTTC. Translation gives CASSPGTSGRLGNEQFF. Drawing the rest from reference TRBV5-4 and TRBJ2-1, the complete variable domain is ETGVTQSPTHLIKTRGQQVTLRCSSQSGHNTVSWYQQALGQGPQFIFQYYREEENGRGNFPPRFSGLQFPNYSSELNVNALELDDSALYLCASSPGTSGRLGNEQFFGPGTRLTVL.

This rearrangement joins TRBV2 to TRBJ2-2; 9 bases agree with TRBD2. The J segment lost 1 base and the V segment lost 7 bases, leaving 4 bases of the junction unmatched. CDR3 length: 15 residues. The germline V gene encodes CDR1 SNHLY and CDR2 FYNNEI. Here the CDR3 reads CASMREGMNTGELFF. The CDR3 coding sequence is TGTGCCAGCATGCGGGAGGGCATGAACACCGGGGAGCTGTTTTTT. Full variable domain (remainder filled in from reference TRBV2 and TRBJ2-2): EPEVTQTPSHQVTQMGQEVILRCVPISNHLYFYWYRQILGQKVEFLVSFYNNEISEKSEIFDDQFSVERPDGSNFTLKIRSTKLEDSAMYFCASMREGMNTGELFFGEGSRLTVL.

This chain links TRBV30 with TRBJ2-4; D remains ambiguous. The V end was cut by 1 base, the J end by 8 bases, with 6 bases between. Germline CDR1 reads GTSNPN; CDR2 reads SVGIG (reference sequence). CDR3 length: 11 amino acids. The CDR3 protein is CAWSGIYIQYF. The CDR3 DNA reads TGTGCCTGGAGTGGTATTTACATTCAGTACTTC.

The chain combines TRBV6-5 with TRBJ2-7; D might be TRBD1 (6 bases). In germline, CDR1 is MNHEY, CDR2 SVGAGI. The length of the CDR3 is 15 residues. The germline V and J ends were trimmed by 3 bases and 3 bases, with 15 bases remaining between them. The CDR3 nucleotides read TGTGCCAGCAGTTATACCGGGACACACCTCTACGAGCAGTACTTC. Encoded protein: CASSYTGTHLYEQYF.

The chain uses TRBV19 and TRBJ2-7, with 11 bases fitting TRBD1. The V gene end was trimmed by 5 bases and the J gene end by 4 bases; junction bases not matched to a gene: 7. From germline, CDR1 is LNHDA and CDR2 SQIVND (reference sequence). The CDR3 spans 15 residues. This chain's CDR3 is CASSSPGTGGYEQYF. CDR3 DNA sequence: TGTGCCAGTAGTTCGCCCGGGACAGGGGGTTACGAGCAGTACTTC.

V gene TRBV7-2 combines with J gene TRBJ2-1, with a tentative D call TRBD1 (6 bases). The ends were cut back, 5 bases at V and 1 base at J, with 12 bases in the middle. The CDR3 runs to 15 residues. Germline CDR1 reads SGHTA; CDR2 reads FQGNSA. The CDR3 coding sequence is TGTGCCAGCAGCCCGTCAGGGGTGTCCTACAATGAGCAGTTCTTC. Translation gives CASSPSGVSYNEQFF.

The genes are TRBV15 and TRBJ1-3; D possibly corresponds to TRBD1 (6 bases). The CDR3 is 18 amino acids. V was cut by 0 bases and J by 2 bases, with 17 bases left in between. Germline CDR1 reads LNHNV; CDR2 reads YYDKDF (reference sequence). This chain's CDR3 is CATSREGAFRGTGNTIYF. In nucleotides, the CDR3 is TGTGCCACCAGCAGAGAGGGAGCATTCAGGGGAACTGGAAACACCATATATTTT.

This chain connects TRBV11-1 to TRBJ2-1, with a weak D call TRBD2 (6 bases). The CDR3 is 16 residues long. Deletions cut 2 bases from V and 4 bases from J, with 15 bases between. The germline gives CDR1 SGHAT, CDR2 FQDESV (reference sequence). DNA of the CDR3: TGTGCCAGCAGCTTATTTCGTGGCGGGGAATACAATGAGCAGTTCTTC. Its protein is CASSLFRGGEYNEQFF.

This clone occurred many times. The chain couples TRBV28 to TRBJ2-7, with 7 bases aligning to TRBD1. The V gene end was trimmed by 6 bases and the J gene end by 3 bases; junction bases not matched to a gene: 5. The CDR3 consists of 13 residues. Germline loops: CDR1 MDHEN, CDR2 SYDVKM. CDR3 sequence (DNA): TGTGCCAGCAGAAACAGGGGTTACTACGAGCAGTACTTC. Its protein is CASRNRGYYEQYF.

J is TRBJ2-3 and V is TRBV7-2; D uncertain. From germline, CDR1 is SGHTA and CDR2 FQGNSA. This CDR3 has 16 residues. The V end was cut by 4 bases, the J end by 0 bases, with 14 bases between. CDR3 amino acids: CASSYSRVSSTDTQYF. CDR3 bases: TGTGCCAGCAGCTACTCTAGAGTATCTAGCACAGATACGCAGTATTTT.

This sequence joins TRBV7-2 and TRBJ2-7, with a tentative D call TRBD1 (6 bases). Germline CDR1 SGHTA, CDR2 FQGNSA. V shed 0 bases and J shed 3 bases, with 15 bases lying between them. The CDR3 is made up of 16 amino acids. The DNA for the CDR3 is TGTGCCAGCAGCTTAGCTCAGGGGACAATGAACTACGAGCAGTACTTC. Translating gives CASSLAQGTMNYEQYF.

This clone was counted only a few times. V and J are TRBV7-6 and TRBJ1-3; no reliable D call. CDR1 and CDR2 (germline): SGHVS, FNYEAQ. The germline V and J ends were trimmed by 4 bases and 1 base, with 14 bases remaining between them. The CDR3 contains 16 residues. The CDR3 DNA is TGTGCCAGCAGCTCCAGTTCCGCGGGTTCTGGAAACACCATATATTTT. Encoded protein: CASSSSSAGSGNTIYF.